This T cell receptor beta chain appears in the sequencing data of a study of blood T cell repertoires in COVID-19. The ends lost 4 bases at V and 5 bases at J; junction bases unmatched: 13. This CDR3 region has 16 residues. The V gene's germline CDR1 is SGHTA and CDR2 FQGNSA. Sequencing used immunoSEQ multiplex PCR; TCRdb keeps in-frame clones, though not all of them. The table shows 150,000 to 200,000 clones, with 84% occurring only once. The chain has TRBV7-2 and TRBJ2-5; 7 nucleotides agree with TRBD2. Sequencing used peripheral blood. The source of this sequence is a human donor with acute or convalescent COVID-19. The donor label of this sample is uncertain. For the CDR3, the DNA is TGTGCCAGCAGCTCACCTGGCGGGAGTGGGACTGAGACCCAGTACTTC. Protein sequence: CASSSPGGSGTETQYF.